This TCR beta chain was sequenced for a study of T-cell memory formation after mild COVID-19. This clonotype was found a few times. The authors produced TCR alpha and TCR beta cDNA libraries with sample barcodes and UMIs by 5'RACE using constant-segment primers. TCRdb ran MiXCR on the 5' RACE reads and lists one entry per CDR3 protein. Counted here are roughly 130,000 distinct CDR3 sequences, approximately 6.2% occurring once; the ten biggest clones make up 2% to 2.5%. This CDR3 spans 16 amino acids. Per the germline V gene, CDR1 is SEHNR and CDR2 is FQNEAQ (reference sequence). V lost 2 bases and J lost 1, with 14 bases in between.

This clonotype originated in an adult woman who had mild COVID-19 (a few samples of this study predate the infection). Cell type and time point are not known. The rearrangement joins TRBV7-9 to TRBJ2-5; D could derive from TRBD1 or TRBD2 (5 bases each). Specimen: PBMCs or a T cell subset sorted from them (not recorded which). The CDR3 here is CASSLNPGRTQETQYF. DNA for the CDR3: TGTGCCAGCAGCTTAAACCCGGGACGGACCCAAGAGACCCAGTACTTC.